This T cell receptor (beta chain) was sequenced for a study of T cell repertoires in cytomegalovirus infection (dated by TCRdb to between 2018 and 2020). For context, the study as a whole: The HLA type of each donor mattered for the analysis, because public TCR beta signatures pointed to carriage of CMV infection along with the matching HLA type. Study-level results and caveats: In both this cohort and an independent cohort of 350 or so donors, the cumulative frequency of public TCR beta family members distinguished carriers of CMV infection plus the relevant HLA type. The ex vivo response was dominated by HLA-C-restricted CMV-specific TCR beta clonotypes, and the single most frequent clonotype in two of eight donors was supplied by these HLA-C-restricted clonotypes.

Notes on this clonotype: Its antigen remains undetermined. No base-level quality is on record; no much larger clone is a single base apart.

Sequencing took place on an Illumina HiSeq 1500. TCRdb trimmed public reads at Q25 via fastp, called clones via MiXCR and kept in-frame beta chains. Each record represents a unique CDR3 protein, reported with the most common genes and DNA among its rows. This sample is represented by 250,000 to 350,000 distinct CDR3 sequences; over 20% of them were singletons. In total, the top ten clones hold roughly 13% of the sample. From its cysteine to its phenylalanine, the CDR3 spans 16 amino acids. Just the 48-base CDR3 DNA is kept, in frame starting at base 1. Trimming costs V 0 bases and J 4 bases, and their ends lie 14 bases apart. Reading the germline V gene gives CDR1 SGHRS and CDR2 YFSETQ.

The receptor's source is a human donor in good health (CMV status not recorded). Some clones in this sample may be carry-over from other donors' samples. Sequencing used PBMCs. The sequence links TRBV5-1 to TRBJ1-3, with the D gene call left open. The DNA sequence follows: TGCGCCAGCAGCTTGGAAAACCCACTGGTCGGAAACACCATATATTTT. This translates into CASSLENPLVGNTIYF. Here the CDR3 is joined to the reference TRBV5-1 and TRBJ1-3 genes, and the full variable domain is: KAGVTQTPRYLIKTRGQQVTLSCSPISGHRSVSWYQQTPGQGLQFLFEYFSETQRNKGNFPGRFSGRQFSNSRSEMNVSTLELGDSALYLCASSLENPLVGNTIYFGEGSWLTVV.